This T cell receptor (beta chain) originates from a study of T cells after yellow fever vaccination. Study-level findings and limits: Most clones from primary vaccination were detected again post-booster (around 96% CD4, more than 85% CD8). Compared with primary, the secondary response was weaker and peaked at day 5, not 15. Although most clonotypes did not, a small share appeared in both CD4 and CD8 compartments.

Worth noting for this clonotype: Its antigen is currently unknown.

The germline V gene has CDR1 DFQATT and CDR2 SNEGSKA (reference sequence). Trimming took 6 bases from V and 0 from J; bases not matched to a gene: 14. The CDR3 is 17 residues long. Researchers made TCR cDNA using 5'RACE template switching, and this step added a universal primer site and UMIs. TCRdb re-derived calls from the 5' RACE reads in MiXCR, one entry per CDR3 protein. The table has 150,000 to 200,000 distinct CDR3 sequences, around 8.5% seen once. The sequencing used CD8+ T cells sorted from PBMCs, collected 45 days after the yellow fever booster vaccination. The chain employs TRBV20-1 and TRBJ2-3, with TRBD2 identical over 8 bases. The source is a young man who received the YFV17D yellow fever vaccine. CDR3 region: CSATDRGGTSSTDTQYF. Here the CDR3 DNA reads TGCAGTGCCACAGACCGGGGGGGCACCTCTAGCACAGATACGCAGTATTTT.